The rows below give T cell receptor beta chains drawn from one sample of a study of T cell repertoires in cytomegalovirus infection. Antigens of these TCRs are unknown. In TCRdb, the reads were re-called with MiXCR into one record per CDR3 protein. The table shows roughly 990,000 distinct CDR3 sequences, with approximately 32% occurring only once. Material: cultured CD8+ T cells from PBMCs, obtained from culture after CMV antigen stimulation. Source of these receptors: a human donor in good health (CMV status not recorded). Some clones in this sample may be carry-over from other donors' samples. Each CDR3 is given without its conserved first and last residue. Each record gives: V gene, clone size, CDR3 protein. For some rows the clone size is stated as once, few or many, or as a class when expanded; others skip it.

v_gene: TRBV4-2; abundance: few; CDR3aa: ASSQDTSGQGSYEQY
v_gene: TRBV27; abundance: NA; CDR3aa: ASRGNRELF
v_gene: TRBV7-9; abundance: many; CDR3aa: ASTIAGDTQY
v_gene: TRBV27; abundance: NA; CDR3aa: ASSGAGATEAF
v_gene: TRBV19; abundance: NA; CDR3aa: ASSPDSLGNQPQH
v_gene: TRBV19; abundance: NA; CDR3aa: ASSIAAFQETQY
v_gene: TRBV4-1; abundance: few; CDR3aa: ASSQNSGLGNEQF
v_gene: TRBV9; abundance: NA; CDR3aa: ASSADGLQETQY
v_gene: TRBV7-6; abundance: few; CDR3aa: ASSSGTGAPINEQF
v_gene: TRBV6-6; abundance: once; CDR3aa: ASSDPLAGGQETQY
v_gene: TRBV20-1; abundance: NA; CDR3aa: SAARGGAEEQY
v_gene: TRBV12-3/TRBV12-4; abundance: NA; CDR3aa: ASSLRGTGGEQF
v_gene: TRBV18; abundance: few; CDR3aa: ASSPGTGGPNYGYT
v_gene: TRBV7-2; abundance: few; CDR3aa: ASSKISMNYGYT
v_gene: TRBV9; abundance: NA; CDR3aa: ASSVGSREKVAKNIQY
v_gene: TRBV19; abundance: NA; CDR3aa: ASSATWAAEAF
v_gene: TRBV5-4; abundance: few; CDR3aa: ASSGRLAGAYEQY
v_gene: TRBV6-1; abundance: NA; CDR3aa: ASSPIRVSNQPQH
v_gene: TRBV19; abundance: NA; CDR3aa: ASSKKRQGAEAF
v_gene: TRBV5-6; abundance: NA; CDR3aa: ASSLAQRNEQF
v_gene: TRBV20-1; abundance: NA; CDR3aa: SASASTEAF
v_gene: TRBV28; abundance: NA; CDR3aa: ASSEWDRDFYGYT
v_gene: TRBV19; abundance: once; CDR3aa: ASNWGRSTDTQY
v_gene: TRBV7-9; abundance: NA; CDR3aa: ASSTFGGFYNEQF
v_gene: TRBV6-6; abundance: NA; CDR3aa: ASSYSRTGGNEQF
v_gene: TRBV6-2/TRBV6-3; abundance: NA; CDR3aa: ASSYQSGGTRTGELF
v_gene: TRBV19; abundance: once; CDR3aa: ASSIVERETQY
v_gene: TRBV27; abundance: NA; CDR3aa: ASSSGQGRIQPQR
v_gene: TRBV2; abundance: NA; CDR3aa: ASSWTSGGRGSTDTQY
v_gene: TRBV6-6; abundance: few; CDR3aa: ASSYRGDSQTIYGYT
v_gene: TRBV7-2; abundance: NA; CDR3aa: ASTPPGYEQF